This T cell receptor beta chain originates from a study of T cells in Graves' hyperthyroidism and ophthalmopathy. This clonotype was recorded at least ten times. Researchers took RNA transcripts and amplified the TCR beta CDR3 regions from them. HTBI primers were used for first-round RT-PCR of the TCR CDR3. TCRdb ran MiXCR on the multiplex PCR reads and lists one entry per CDR3 protein. The sample gives about 700,000 distinct CDR3 sequences, 13% to 15% of which show up once; roughly 10% is in the top ten. Disease duration under 2 months; hyperthyroidism patients were aged 18 to 65. It was uncontrolled infection, other autoimmune disease, pregnancy or lactation that excluded patients. Trimming left V 6 bases short and J 9 bases short, with 15 bases between. This CDR3 is built from 13 residues. Germline V gene sequence: CDR1 KGHSH, CDR2 LQKENI.

Sequenced: blood. The receptor's source is a woman between 18 and 29 years old with Graves' hyperthyroidism. The chain links TRBV18 to TRBJ1-5; TRBD1 is a possible D gene (5 bases). The CDR3 DNA reads as TGTGCCAGCTCCCCCCCCTCCGGGGGGCCCCAGCATTTT. The encoded protein is CASSPPSGGPQHF. The variable domain in full, completed from reference TRBV18 and TRBJ1-5, reads NAGVMQNPRHLVRRRGQEARLRCSPMKGHSHVYWYRQLPEEGLKFMVYLQKENIIDESGMPKERFSAEFPKEGPSILRIQQVVRGDSAAYFCASSPPSGGPQHFGDGTRLSIL.